Listed below are T cell receptor beta chains from one sample, sequenced in a study of tumor-infiltrating lymphocytes in localized non-small cell lung cancer. Profiled with immunoSEQ multiplex PCR; TCRdb holds only in-frame clones, not every one. The sample holds tens of thousands of clones, roughly 63% seen once. Sequenced material: lung tumor tissue. The receptor source for this set is a human donor with non-small cell lung cancer. Each CDR3 is given with its conserved first and last residue. Each record gives: V gene, J gene, D gene, CDR3 DNA, CDR3 protein. The D gene is left open where the match is weak.

TRBV10-2	TRBJ2-3	TRBD1	TGCGCCAGCAGCCCCGGACAGGGGAGCACAGATACGCAGTATTTT	CASSPGQGSTDTQYF
TRBV28	TRBJ1-2	NA	TGTGCCAGCAGCTCCATGGGCGTGGGGGGAAGTGACTATGGCTACACCTTC	CASSSMGVGGSDYGYTF
TRBV14	TRBJ2-1	NA	TGTGCCAGCAGCGTAACTAGTGACAATGAGCAGTTCTTC	CASSVTSDNEQFF
TRBV7-8	TRBJ1-5	NA	TGTGCCAGCAGCTTAGGGACAGTGTATAATAATCAGCCCCAGCATTTT	CASSLGTVYNNQPQHF
TRBV7-2	TRBJ1-2	NA	TGTGCCAGCAGCCCGCAGACAGGCGTGGCCCAGGGCTACACCTTC	CASSPQTGVAQGYTF
TRBV29-1	TRBJ2-3	NA	TGCAGCGTTCAGCTCGGGGGACAGTTCACAGATACGCAGTATTTT	CSVQLGGQFTDTQYF
TRBV7-6	TRBJ1-2	NA	TGTGCCAGCAGCCCCGGGGGGATTAGCGACTATGGCTACACCTTC	CASSPGGISDYGYTF
TRBV7-2	TRBJ2-5	NA	TGTGCCAGCAGCTTAGCGGAGACCCAGTACTTC	CASSLAETQYF
TRBV2	TRBJ2-1	TRBD1	TGTGCCAGCAGTGTTAAGACAGGGGCCTCAGGGGAGCAGTTCTTC	CASSVKTGASGEQFF
TRBV7-2	TRBJ2-2	TRBD1	TGTGCCAGCAGCTCCGGACAGGGGGCCGGGGAGCTGTTTTTT	CASSSGQGAGELFF
TRBV6-1	TRBJ2-7	NA	TGTGCCAGCAGTGAGGGCCCCCTATCCTACGAGCAGTACTTC	CASSEGPLSYEQYF
TRBV7-9	TRBJ2-7	TRBD2	TGTGCCAGCAGCTTCTGGACTAGCGGGAGTGAGCAGTACTTC	CASSFWTSGSEQYF